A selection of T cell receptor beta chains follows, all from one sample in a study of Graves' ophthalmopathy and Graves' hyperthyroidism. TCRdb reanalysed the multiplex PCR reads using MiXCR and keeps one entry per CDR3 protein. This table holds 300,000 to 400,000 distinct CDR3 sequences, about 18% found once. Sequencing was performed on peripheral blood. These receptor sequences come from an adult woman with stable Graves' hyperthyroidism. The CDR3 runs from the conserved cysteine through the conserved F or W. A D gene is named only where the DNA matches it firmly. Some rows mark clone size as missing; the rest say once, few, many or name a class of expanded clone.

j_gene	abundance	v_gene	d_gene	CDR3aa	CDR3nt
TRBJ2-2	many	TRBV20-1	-	CSARPQPSAGELFF	TGCAGTGCTAGACCACAGCCCAGCGCCGGGGAGCTGTTTTTT
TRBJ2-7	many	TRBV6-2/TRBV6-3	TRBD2	CASTSGSASYEQYF	TGTGCCAGCACGAGCGGGAGTGCCTCCTACGAGCAGTACTTC
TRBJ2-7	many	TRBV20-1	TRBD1	CSARRQGATYEQYF	TGCAGTGCTAGACGACAGGGGGCGACCTACGAGCAGTACTTC
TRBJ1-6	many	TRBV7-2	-	CASTSRGGNSPLHF	TGTGCCAGCACTTCCAGGGGTGGGAATTCACCCCTCCACTTT
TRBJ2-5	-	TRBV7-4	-	CASSHRHQGRCREETQYF	TGTGCCAGCAGCCACCGCCACCAGGGGCGATGTAGGGAAGAGACCCAGTACTTC
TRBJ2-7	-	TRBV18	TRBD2	CASSPPGRSPYEQYF	TGTGCCAGCTCACCACCCGGGAGGTCCCCGTACGAGCAGTACTTC
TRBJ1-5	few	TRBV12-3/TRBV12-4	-	CASSWGGGDNQPQHF	TGTGCCAGCAGCTGGGGGGGGGGGGACAATCAGCCCCAGCATTTT
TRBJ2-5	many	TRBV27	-	CASSFLGSTQETQYF	TGTGCCAGCAGTTTCTTAGGGTCCACCCAAGAGACCCAGTACTTC
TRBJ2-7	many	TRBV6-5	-	CASSSQRGAYEQYF	TGTGCCAGCAGTTCCCAGAGGGGGGCCTACGAGCAGTACTTC
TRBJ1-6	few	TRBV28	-	CASSLPSSNNSPLHF	TGTGCCAGCAGCCTCCCCAGCAGCAATAATTCACCCCTCCACTTT
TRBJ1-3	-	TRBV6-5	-	CASGKQGLPGNTIYF	TGTGCCAGCGGAAAACAGGGTTTACCTGGAAACACTATATATTTT
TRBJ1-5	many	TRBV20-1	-	CSARTQGGNNQPQHF	TGCAGTGCTAGGACGCAGGGAGGTAACAATCAGCCCCAGCATTTT
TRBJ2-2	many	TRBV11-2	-	CASSLEGFGELFF	TGTGCCAGCAGCTTAGAGGGGTTCGGGGAGCTGTTTTTT
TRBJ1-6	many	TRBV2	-	CASNGIGTAWDSPLHF	TGTGCCAGCAACGGAATCGGGACCGCCTGGGATTCACCCCTCCACTTT
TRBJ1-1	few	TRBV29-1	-	CSVESGGGTEAFF	TGCAGCGTTGAATCTGGAGGGGGCACTGAAGCTTTCTTT
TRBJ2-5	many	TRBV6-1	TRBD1	CASSRQGSETQYF	TGTGCCAGCAGTCGACAGGGTTCAGAGACCCAGTACTTC
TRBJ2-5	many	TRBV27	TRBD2	CATKAGIGYQETQYF	TGTGCCACCAAAGCGGGAATCGGGTACCAAGAGACCCAGTACTTC
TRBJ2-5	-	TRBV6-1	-	CASRAASETQYF	TGTGCCAGCAGGGCAGCCAGCGAGACCCAGTACTTC
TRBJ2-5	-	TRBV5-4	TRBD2	CASSSGLAGVAEETQYF	TGTGCCAGCAGCTCTGGACTAGCGGGGGTAGCGGAGGAGACCCAGTACTTC
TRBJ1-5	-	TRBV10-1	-	CARIGGGDQPQHF	TGCGCCAGAATAGGGGGAGGAGATCAGCCCCAGCATTTT
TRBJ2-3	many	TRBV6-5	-	CASSYSTTSTDTQYF	TGTGCCAGCAGTTACTCGACGACTAGCACAGATACGCAGTATTTT
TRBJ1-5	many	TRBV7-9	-	CASSLTTSNQPQHF	TGTGCCAGCAGCTTGACTACCTCCAATCAGCCCCAGCATTTT
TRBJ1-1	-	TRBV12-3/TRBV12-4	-	CASSFGEGSGEAFF	TGTGCCAGCAGTTTTGGGGAGGGGTCGGGCGAAGCTTTCTTT
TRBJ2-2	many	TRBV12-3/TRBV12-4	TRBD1	CASSWTGGTGELFF	TGTGCCAGCAGTTGGACAGGGGGCACCGGGGAGCTGTTTTTT
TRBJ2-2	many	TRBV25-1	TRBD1	CASSDPRRGSIGELFF	TGTGCCAGCAGTGATCCCCGCAGGGGGTCAATTGGGGAGCTGTTTTTT
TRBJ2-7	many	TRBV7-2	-	CASSPSRTSYEQYF	TGTGCCAGCAGCCCTTCGAGGACGTCCTACGAGCAGTACTTC
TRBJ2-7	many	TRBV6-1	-	CATEIGVYEQYF	TGTGCCACCGAAATAGGCGTCTACGAGCAGTACTTC
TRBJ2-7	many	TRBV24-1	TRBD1	CATSEGTDYEQYF	TGTGCCACCAGTGAGGGGACAGACTACGAGCAGTACTTC
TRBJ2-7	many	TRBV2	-	CASTGASRAYEQYF	TGTGCCAGCACCGGGGCCTCTAGGGCCTACGAGCAGTACTTC
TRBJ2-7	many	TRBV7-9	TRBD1	CASSPPTGFEQYF	TGTGCCAGCAGCCCGCCGACAGGGTTCGAGCAGTACTTC
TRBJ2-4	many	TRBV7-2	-	CASSLYLGAENIQYF	TGTGCCAGCAGCTTATATCTTGGGGCGGAAAACATTCAGTACTTC
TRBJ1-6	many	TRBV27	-	CASSLWGDNSPLHF	TGTGCCAGCAGTTTGTGGGGGGATAATTCACCCCTCCACTTT
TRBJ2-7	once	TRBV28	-	CASSPPKGGEEQYF	TGTGCCAGCAGTCCCCCAAAAGGGGGAGAGGAGCAGTACTTC
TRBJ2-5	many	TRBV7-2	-	CASSLALETQYF	TGTGCCAGCAGCTTAGCGCTAGAGACCCAGTACTTC
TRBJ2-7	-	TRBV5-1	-	CASSLAGSIYEQYF	TGCGCCAGCAGCTTGGCCGGGTCCATCTACGAGCAGTACTTC
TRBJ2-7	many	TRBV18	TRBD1	CASSAGTGNAYEQYF	TGTGCCAGCTCAGCCGGGACAGGCAACGCCTACGAGCAGTACTTC
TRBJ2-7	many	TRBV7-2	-	CASSLALVLETSYEQYF	TGTGCCAGCAGCTTAGCGCTGGTATTAGAAACCTCCTACGAGCAGTACTTC
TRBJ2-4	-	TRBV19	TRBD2	CASSSTAGTMEYF	TGTGCCAGTAGTAGCACCGCCGGGACTATGGAGTACTTC
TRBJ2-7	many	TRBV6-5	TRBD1	CASIGQGAGEQYF	TGTGCCAGCATCGGACAGGGGGCGGGTGAGCAGTACTTC
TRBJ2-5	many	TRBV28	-	CASSLLAGSTQETQYF	TGTGCCAGCAGTTTATTGGCGGGGAGTACGCAAGAGACCCAGTACTTC
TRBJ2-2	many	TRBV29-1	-	CSAYSETGELFF	TGCAGCGCTTATAGCGAAACCGGGGAGCTGTTTTTT
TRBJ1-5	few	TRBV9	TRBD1	CASSLSGTVSNQPQHF	TGTGCCAGCAGCTTAAGCGGGACAGTTAGCAATCAGCCCCAGCATTTT
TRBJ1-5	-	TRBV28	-	CASSPQGYQPQHF	TGTGCCAGCAGTCCACAGGGATATCAGCCCCAGCATTTT
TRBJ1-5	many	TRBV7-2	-	CASSLDPNQPQHF	TGTGCCAGCAGCCTGGACCCCAATCAGCCCCAGCATTTT
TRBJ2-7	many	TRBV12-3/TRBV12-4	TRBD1	CASRKRTGAYEQYF	TGTGCCAGCAGAAAGAGGACAGGAGCCTACGAGCAGTACTTC